The rows below give T cell receptor beta chains drawn from one sample of a study of cytomegalovirus exposure and HLA in healthy donors. Sequencing used immunoSEQ multiplex PCR; TCRdb keeps in-frame clones, though not all of them. The record lists 90,000 to 100,000 clones, of which the ten most abundant hold 3% to 4%. Material for sequencing was PBMCs. The receptors originated from a woman aged 25 to 45 in good health and CMV-seronegative. The CDR3 runs from the conserved cysteine through the conserved F or W. The order of the fields is J gene, V gene, CDR3 protein.

j_gene: TRBJ2-7; v_gene: TRBV18; CDR3aa: CASSAGAAYEQYF
j_gene: TRBJ2-1; v_gene: TRBV27; CDR3aa: CASSWGQGPLNEQFF
j_gene: .; v_gene: TRBV6-5; CDR3aa: CASSWGHSSYEQYF
j_gene: TRBJ2-5; v_gene: TRBV13; CDR3aa: CASSPRGNQETQYF
j_gene: TRBJ1-6; v_gene: TRBV30; CDR3aa: CAWSLGGWNSPLHF
j_gene: TRBJ2-1; v_gene: TRBV12-5; CDR3aa: CASGKGVDEQFF
j_gene: TRBJ2-7; v_gene: TRBV6-1; CDR3aa: CASRDPGSHEQYF
j_gene: TRBJ2-5; v_gene: TRBV5-1; CDR3aa: CASSLAQETQYF
j_gene: TRBJ1-1; v_gene: TRBV30; CDR3aa: CAWKEGAGNTEAFF
j_gene: TRBJ1-1; v_gene: TRBV19; CDR3aa: CASSLRDRVAFF
j_gene: TRBJ2-1; v_gene: TRBV27; CDR3aa: CATETGGPYNEQFF
j_gene: TRBJ1-6; v_gene: TRBV7-8; CDR3aa: CASSLAIQGPLHF
j_gene: TRBJ1-1; v_gene: TRBV2; CDR3aa: CATRQNTEAFF
j_gene: TRBJ2-7; v_gene: TRBV6-1; CDR3aa: CASVTREAYEQYF
j_gene: TRBJ1-6; v_gene: TRBV6-1; CDR3aa: CASKTVNSPLHF
j_gene: TRBJ2-5; v_gene: TRBV5-4; CDR3aa: CASSRRPGETQYF
j_gene: TRBJ2-2; v_gene: TRBV10-1; CDR3aa: CASSDGGRENTGELFF
j_gene: TRBJ2-7; v_gene: TRBV28; CDR3aa: CASSLGDYRNEQYF
j_gene: TRBJ2-7; v_gene: TRBV11-2; CDR3aa: CASSLPKREGYEQYF
j_gene: TRBJ2-5; v_gene: TRBV11-3; CDR3aa: CASSLEGRGRQETQYF
j_gene: TRBJ1-1; v_gene: TRBV7-2; CDR3aa: CASSWPMQGFPMNTEAFF
j_gene: TRBJ1-1; v_gene: TRBV27; CDR3aa: CASSPGQGDMNTEAFF
j_gene: TRBJ1-1; v_gene: TRBV11-3; CDR3aa: CASSPGTGEDTEAFF
j_gene: TRBJ2-3; v_gene: TRBV5-1; CDR3aa: CASSFETGGLVDTQYF
j_gene: TRBJ2-7; v_gene: TRBV10-3; CDR3aa: CATRSVENEQYF
j_gene: TRBJ2-1; v_gene: TRBV29-1; CDR3aa: CSALRDYNEQFF
j_gene: TRBJ2-5; v_gene: TRBV9; CDR3aa: CASSVADRVVETQYF
j_gene: TRBJ2-1; v_gene: TRBV27; CDR3aa: CASSFKGSSYNEQFF
j_gene: TRBJ2-2; v_gene: TRBV14; CDR3aa: CASSHIAGPNTGELFF
j_gene: TRBJ1-1; v_gene: TRBV19; CDR3aa: CASSIEGTVAFF
j_gene: TRBJ1-4; v_gene: TRBV5-1; CDR3aa: CASTLGGLNEKLFF